The clone carrying this T cell receptor beta chain was seen only a few times. Its antigen remains unidentified. These data belong to a study of cytomegalovirus exposure and HLA in healthy donors. Whole-study findings and limits: A few of the chains that were CMV-associated were confirmed in vitro to be specific for CMV antigens. Analyses of presence and absence presupposed an approximately uniform sequencing depth across donors.

The length of the CDR3 is 14 residues. The germline CDR1 and CDR2 sequences are SGHNT and YYREEE (reference sequence). Trimming took 3 bases from V and 11 from J; bases not matched to a gene: 9. 60 Vbeta and 13 Jbeta primers were used in PCR. Profiled with immunoSEQ multiplex PCR; TCRdb holds only in-frame clones, not every one. The sample has 95,000 to 100,000 clones, around 74% seen once. The gene calls are TRBV5-4 and TRBJ2-4; 9 nucleotides match TRBD1. This clonotype originated in a man aged 35 to 55 in good health and CMV-seropositive. Sequenced: PBMCs. The CDR3 nucleotides read TGTGCCAGCAGCTCCGCGGGACAGGGAGGATTTCAGTACTTC. Translated, it gives CASSSAGQGGFQYF. The full variable domain, in which reference TRBV5-4 and TRBJ2-4 provide the parts outside the CDR3, is ETGVTQSPTHLIKTRGQQVTLRCSSQSGHNTVSWYQQALGQGPQFIFQYYREEENGRGNFPPRFSGLQFPNYSSELNVNALELDDSALYLCASSSAGQGGFQYFGAGTRLSVL.